What follows describes a single TCR beta chain. The entry originates in a study of CD8+ T cells in alopecia areata. The overall study: Tofacitinib administration to treated patients was oral, at 5 to 10 mg twice daily.

Extracted from the samples, RNA was reverse transcribed into cDNA to serve as the sequencing template. Data came from immunoSEQ multiplex PCR; TCRdb stores just in-frame clones and leaves some out. Among approximately 180,000 clones listed, 50% to 65% were seen once. The V gene lost 8 bases and the J gene lost 8 bases, with 12 bases spanning the gap. The germline CDR1 and CDR2 sequences are MNHNS and SASEGT. This CDR3 has 11 residues. The sample's treatment: oral pan-JAK inhibitor, 5-10 mg twice daily. It was from alopecia areata patients that lesional scalp punch biopsies and peripheral blood were collected.

The TCR was taken from a human donor with alopecia areata. Source: CD8+ T cells sorted from blood, taken at week 24, from a patient treated with tofacitinib. The V call is TRBV6-1, the J call TRBJ1-1; D gene unclear. In DNA, the CDR3 is TGTGCCAGCCTCGAGTCAGAAGAAGCTTTCTTT. This gives the protein CASLESEEAFF.